The T cell receptor (beta chain) under discussion was sequenced for a study of shared clonotypes between healthy human individuals. Study-wide background: The plates for each donor numbered three CD4 naive, three CD4 memory, two CD8 naive and one CD8 memory.

CD45RA+ naive and CD45RA-negative memory subsets were separated from CD4+ cells. Study-level points and caveats: Sequencing depth was a factor that was expected to affect clonotype sharing among donors. Across a few donors, naive CD4 shared roughly 5%, naive CD8 3.5% to 4%, memory CD4 about 2.5%, memory CD8 0.4% to 0.5%.

On this clone: Antigen specificity is unknown.

CDR1 is MDHEN and CDR2 is SYDVKM in the germline V gene. The CDR3 loop spans 15 amino acids. V lost 4 bases, J lost 4 bases, and 6 bases stayed unmatched. Clones were read by immunoSEQ multiplex PCR, and TCRdb kept only the in-frame ones, dropping some. This sample has some 790,000 clones; approximately 77% occur once, and the top ten carry more than 1.5%. This chain joins TRBV28 and TRBJ2-5, with 10 nucleotides matching TRBD2. The sequence derives from a woman in her thirties in good health. The sequenced material came from memory CD4+ T cells sorted from blood. Subset described: CD45RA-negative fraction. In DNA form, the CDR3 reads TGTGCCAGCAGTTCCCTACTAGCGGGGAGAGAGACCCAGTACTTC. Protein sequence: CASSSLLAGRETQYF. The full variable domain, its missing parts supplied by reference TRBV28 and TRBJ2-5, is DVKVTQSSRYLVKRTGEKVFLECVQDMDHENMFWYRQDPGLGLRLIYFSYDVKMKEKGDIPEGYSVSREKKERFSLILESASTNQTSMYLCASSSLLAGRETQYFGPGTRLLVL.